These T cell receptor beta chains were read from a single sample in a study of shared clonotypes between healthy human individuals. The assay was immunoSEQ multiplex PCR, and TCRdb's table has in-frame clones only and misses some. The sample holds some 2,100,000 clones; more than 85% are singletons and the top ten take under 2%. The sample was naive CD8+ T cells from PBMCs. The source is a man between 18 and 35 years old in good health. Some clones in this sample may be carry-over from other donors' samples. CDR3s include the opening cysteine and the closing phenylalanine or tryptophan. The D gene is left open where the match is weak. The size field is filled for only some rows; it gives once, few, many or a size class.

V	length	J	D	size	CDR3	DNA
TRBV29-1	13	TRBJ1-1	-	-	CSVEWTTNTEAFF	TGCAGCGTGGAGTGGACTACTAACACTGAAGCTTTCTTT
TRBV7-9	12	TRBJ2-1	TRBD1	-	CASSGTGNEQFF	TGTGCCAGCAGCGGGACAGGGAATGAGCAGTTCTTC
TRBV7-6	14	TRBJ2-7	TRBD1	-	CASSLTGPTYEQYF	TGTGCCAGCAGCCTGACAGGGCCGACCTACGAGCAGTACTTC
TRBV27	16	TRBJ2-1	-	-	CASSLNGWSSYNEQFF	TGTGCCAGCAGTTTAAATGGGTGGAGCTCCTACAATGAGCAGTTCTTC
TRBV12-5	13	TRBJ1-1	TRBD1	-	CASGLTQGGKAFF	TGTGCTAGTGGTTTGACCCAGGGGGGGAAAGCTTTCTTT
TRBV15	14	TRBJ2-7	TRBD2	-	CATSREASGDEQYF	TGTGCCACCAGCAGAGAAGCTAGCGGCGACGAGCAGTACTTC
TRBV7-9	16	TRBJ2-2	TRBD1	-	CASSLGQASNTGELFF	TGTGCCAGCAGCTTGGGACAGGCCTCGAACACCGGGGAGCTGTTTTTT
TRBV28	11	TRBJ2-7	-	-	CASSSSYEQYF	TGTGCCAGCAGTTCCTCCTACGAGCAGTACTTC
TRBV19	14	TRBJ2-1	-	-	CASSVSASYNEQFF	TGTGCCAGTAGTGTGTCGGCCTCCTACAATGAGCAGTTCTTC
TRBV14	15	TRBJ2-1	TRBD2	-	CASSQFVAGGGEQFF	TGTGCCAGCAGCCAATTTGTAGCGGGAGGGGGTGAGCAGTTCTTC
TRBV5-1	24	TRBJ2-7	TRBD2	-	CASSSGIGVAGTSGRVISSSEQYF	TGCGCCAGCAGCTCGGGTATAGGGGTGGCCGGGACTAGCGGGAGGGTAATTTCTTCCTCCGAGCAGTACTTC
TRBV29-1	14	TRBJ1-2	-	once	CSVEGSGESYGYTF	TGCAGCGTTGAAGGATCTGGGGAAAGCTATGGCTACACCTTC
TRBV5-4	14	TRBJ2-7	-	once	CASSPAGTPGEQYF	TGTGCCAGCAGCCCGGCCGGGACACCGGGGGAGCAGTACTTC
TRBV28	15	TRBJ2-3	TRBD2	-	CASEGVREGSHTQYF	TGTGCCAGCGAAGGGGTACGGGAGGGCTCTCATACGCAGTATTTT
TRBV7-9	13	TRBJ1-1	TRBD1	-	CASSQPGGTEAFF	TGTGCCAGCAGCCAACCAGGGGGCACTGAAGCTTTCTTT
TRBV27	16	TRBJ2-3	-	once	CASSLFGVRSTDTQYF	TGTGCCAGCAGTTTATTTGGAGTACGAAGCACAGATACGCAGTATTTT
TRBV29-1	10	TRBJ1-1	-	few	CSVALSEAFF	TGCAGCGTTGCCCTCTCTGAAGCTTTCTTT
TRBV10-3	14	TRBJ2-3	-	once	CAIREPRGTDTQYF	TGTGCCATCAGGGAACCGAGAGGGACAGATACGCAGTATTTT
TRBV28	15	TRBJ2-6	-	-	CASSSGYSGANVLTF	TGTGCCAGCAGTTCTGGGTACTCTGGGGCCAACGTCCTGACTTTC
TRBV2	15	TRBJ2-1	TRBD2	-	CGSSALAGGYNEQFF	TGTGGGAGCAGTGCGCTAGCGGGAGGCTACAATGAGCAGTTCTTC
TRBV6-5	15	TRBJ1-2	TRBD1	-	CASSSGTGTNYGYTF	TGTGCCAGCAGTTCCGGGACAGGGACTAACTATGGCTACACCTTC
TRBV10-3	14	TRBJ1-5	-	-	CAISEARPAQPQHF	TGTGCCATCAGTGAAGCCAGGCCCGCTCAGCCCCAGCATTTT
TRBV9	14	TRBJ2-1	-	-	CASRSGSSYNEQFF	TGTGCCAGCAGGTCAGGGAGCTCCTACAATGAGCAGTTCTTC
TRBV7-8	15	TRBJ2-6	-	-	CASSRILGGANVLTF	TGTGCCAGCAGCCGCATTTTGGGGGGGGCCAACGTCCTGACTTTC
TRBV11-2	15	TRBJ2-2	TRBD2	-	CASSPGWGGPGELFF	TGTGCCAGCAGCCCAGGTTGGGGGGGACCCGGGGAGCTGTTTTTT
TRBV5-1	15	TRBJ1-3	-	-	CASSLTESSGNTIYF	TGCGCCAGCAGCTTGACAGAAAGCTCTGGAAACACCATATATTTT
TRBV4-3	18	TRBJ2-3	TRBD2	-	CASSRLYGPAGVTDTQYF	TGCGCCAGCAGCCGACTTTACGGGCCAGCGGGGGTGACAGATACGCAGTATTTT
TRBV7-3	15	TRBJ2-1	-	-	CASSLRPSGYNEQFF	TGTGCCAGCAGCTTAAGGCCCTCGGGGTACAATGAGCAGTTCTTC
TRBV5-4	14	TRBJ2-1	TRBD1	-	CASSPGQYYNEQFF	TGTGCCAGCAGCCCGGGACAGTACTACAATGAGCAGTTCTTC
TRBV15	18	TRBJ2-3	-	once	CATSRDIVGGDGTDTQYF	TGTGCCACCAGCAGAGATATAGTGGGGGGCGATGGTACAGATACGCAGTATTTT
TRBV27	12	TRBJ2-7	-	-	CASSSTPYEQYF	TGTGCCAGCAGTTCGACCCCCTACGAGCAGTACTTC
TRBV7-9	15	TRBJ2-5	TRBD1	-	CASSLGRTGGETQYF	TGTGCCAGCAGCTTAGGAAGGACAGGGGGAGAGACCCAGTACTTC
TRBV27	15	TRBJ2-7	-	-	CASSSLDMPGYEQYF	TGTGCCAGCAGTTCCTTAGACATGCCGGGCTACGAGCAGTACTTC
TRBV5-5	14	TRBJ2-7	TRBD2	-	CASSRWEGRYEQYF	TGTGCCAGCAGCCGGTGGGAGGGCCGGTACGAGCAGTACTTC
TRBV19	14	TRBJ2-7	-	once	CASSEIRPDGEQYF	TGTGCCAGTAGTGAGATTAGACCGGACGGCGAGCAGTACTTC
TRBV6-5	15	TRBJ2-6	-	once	CASSSPRTGANVLTF	TGTGCCAGCAGTTCCCCAAGGACAGGGGCCAACGTCCTGACTTTC
TRBV21-1	15	TRBJ2-7	-	-	CASSKAKDRGYEQYF	TGTGCCAGCAGCAAAGCGAAGGACAGAGGCTACGAGCAGTACTTC
TRBV27	13	TRBJ2-7	-	-	CASRSGGTYEQYF	TGTGCCAGCCGCAGCGGCGGGACCTACGAGCAGTACTTC
TRBV28	16	TRBJ2-3	TRBD2	-	CASSPLAGGLTDTQYF	TGTGCCAGCAGTCCACTAGCGGGAGGGCTCACAGATACGCAGTATTTT
TRBV19	14	TRBJ1-5	-	-	CASSILGLNQPQHF	TGTGCCAGTAGTATCCTAGGGCTGAATCAGCCCCAGCATTTT
TRBV11-1	14	TRBJ1-3	-	-	CASSFGDGGNTIYF	TGTGCCAGCAGCTTTGGGGACGGAGGAAACACCATATATTTT
TRBV18	15	TRBJ1-2	TRBD1	-	CASSPPGQGRDGYTF	TGTGCCAGCTCACCACCGGGACAGGGGCGGGATGGCTACACCTTC
TRBV9	16	TRBJ2-3	TRBD2	-	CASSVGLAFSTDTQYF	TGTGCCAGCAGCGTAGGACTAGCGTTTAGCACAGATACGCAGTATTTT
TRBV6-6	13	TRBJ2-7	-	-	CASSVPENHEQYF	TGTGCCAGCAGTGTTCCCGAGAACCACGAGCAGTACTTC
TRBV7-3	16	TRBJ2-1	TRBD2	-	CASSLAGGPSYNEQFF	TGTGCCAGCAGCTTGGCGGGAGGGCCATCCTACAATGAGCAGTTCTTC
TRBV5-1	17	TRBJ2-7	-	-	CASSLFPGSEQTYEQYF	TGCGCCAGCAGCTTATTCCCCGGCAGCGAACAGACCTACGAGCAGTACTTC
TRBV29-1	13	TRBJ2-1	-	-	CSVELVGGNEQFF	TGCAGCGTTGAACTCGTGGGCGGCAATGAGCAGTTCTTC
TRBV7-8	14	TRBJ2-7	TRBD1	once	CASSGRDRFYEQYF	TGTGCCAGCAGCGGCCGGGACAGGTTTTACGAGCAGTACTTC
TRBV9	18	TRBJ2-3	-	-	CASSLERDSTFVTDTQYF	TGTGCCAGCAGCCTAGAACGGGACTCAACTTTTGTCACAGATACGCAGTATTTT
TRBV11-2	15	TRBJ2-7	-	once	CASSLDLESSYEQYF	TGTGCCAGCAGCTTAGATCTCGAGAGCTCCTACGAGCAGTACTTC
TRBV7-9	14	TRBJ1-1	TRBD1	-	CASSLTGVNTEAFF	TGTGCCAGCAGCTTAACAGGGGTGAACACTGAAGCTTTCTTT
TRBV28	15	TRBJ2-7	-	once	CASSSARGIPYEQYF	TGTGCCAGCAGTTCGGCCAGGGGAATTCCCTACGAGCAGTACTTC
TRBV7-9	13	TRBJ2-5	-	-	CASSPGLPETQYF	TGTGCCAGCAGCCCGGGACTCCCGGAGACCCAGTACTTC